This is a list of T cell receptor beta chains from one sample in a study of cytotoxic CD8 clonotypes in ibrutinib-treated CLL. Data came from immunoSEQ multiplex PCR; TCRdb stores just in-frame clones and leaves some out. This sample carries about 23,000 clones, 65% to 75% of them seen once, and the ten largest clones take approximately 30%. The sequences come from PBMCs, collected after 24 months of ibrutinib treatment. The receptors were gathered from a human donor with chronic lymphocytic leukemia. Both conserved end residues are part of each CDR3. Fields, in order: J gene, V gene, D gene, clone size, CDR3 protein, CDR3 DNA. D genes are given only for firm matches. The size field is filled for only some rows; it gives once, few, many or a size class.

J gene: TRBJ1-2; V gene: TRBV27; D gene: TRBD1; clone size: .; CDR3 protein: CASSSRGQGGSGYTF; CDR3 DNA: TGTGCCAGCAGTTCCCGGGGACAGGGGGGATCTGGCTACACCTTC
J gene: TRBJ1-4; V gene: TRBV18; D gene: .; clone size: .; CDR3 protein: CASSPRPPTEKLFF; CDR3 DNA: TGTGCCAGCTCACCTCGGCCTCCTACAGAAAAACTGTTTTTT
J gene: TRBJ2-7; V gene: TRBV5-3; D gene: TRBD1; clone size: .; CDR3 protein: CASRQTGSEQYF; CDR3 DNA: TGTGCCAGCAGACAGACAGGGAGTGAGCAGTACTTC
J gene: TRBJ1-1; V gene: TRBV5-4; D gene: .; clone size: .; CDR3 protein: CASSLDSQNTEAFF; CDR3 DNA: TGTGCCAGCAGCTTGGACAGTCAGAACACTGAAGCTTTCTTT
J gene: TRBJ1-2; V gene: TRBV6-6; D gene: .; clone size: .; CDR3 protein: CASSYSSGSYGYTF; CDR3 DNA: TGTGCCAGCAGTTACTCTTCGGGTAGCTATGGCTACACCTTC
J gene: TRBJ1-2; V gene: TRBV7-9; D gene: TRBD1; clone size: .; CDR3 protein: CAGRDRGRSNYGYTF; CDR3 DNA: TGTGCCGGGAGGGACAGGGGGAGATCTAACTATGGCTACACCTTC
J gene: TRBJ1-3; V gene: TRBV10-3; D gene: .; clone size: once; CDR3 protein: CAIRSTAIGNTIYF; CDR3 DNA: TGTGCCATCAGATCCACAGCGATTGGAAACACCATATATTTT
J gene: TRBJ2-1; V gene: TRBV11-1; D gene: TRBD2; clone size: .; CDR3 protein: CASSSKTSHSYNEQFF; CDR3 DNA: TGTGCCAGCAGCAGTAAGACTAGCCATTCCTACAATGAGCAGTTCTTC
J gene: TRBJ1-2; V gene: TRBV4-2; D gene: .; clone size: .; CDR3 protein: CASSQIFSGDYGYTF; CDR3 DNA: TGTGCCAGCAGCCAAATTTTTTCAGGGGACTATGGCTACACCTTC
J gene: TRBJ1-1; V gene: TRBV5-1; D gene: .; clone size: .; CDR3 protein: CASSTTGMGTEAFF; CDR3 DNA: TGCGCCAGCAGCACAACGGGTATGGGCACTGAAGCTTTCTTT
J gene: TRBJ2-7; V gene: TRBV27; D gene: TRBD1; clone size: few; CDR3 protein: CASISGTGTYEQYF; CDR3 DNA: TGTGCCAGCATCTCGGGGACAGGGACCTACGAGCAGTACTTC
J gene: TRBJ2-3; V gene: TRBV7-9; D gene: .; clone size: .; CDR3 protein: CASSLGFTDTQYF; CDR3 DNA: TGTGCCAGCAGCTTAGGTTTTACAGATACGCAGTATTTT